The 22 T cell receptor beta chains below were found in one sample sequenced in a study of early T cells in non-severe SARS-CoV-2 infection. Each CDR3 protein is one row after TCRdb ran MiXCR on the 5' RACE reads. The profile covers around 57,000 distinct CDR3 sequences, with about 6.2% appearing a single time and roughly 3.9% taken by the ten largest. The sequenced sample was whole blood. These receptors were obtained from an adult who was a healthcare worker with PCR-confirmed SARS-CoV-2 infection or an uninfected control (not recorded which).

There are many counts of this clonotype. V is TRBV4-1 and J is TRBJ1-2, with D tentatively TRBD1 (6 bases). Germline V gene sequence: CDR1 MGHRA, CDR2 YSYEKL. V was pared by 4 bases and J by 4 bases, with 16 bases between. The CDR3 contains 15 residues. DNA of the CDR3: TGCGCCAGCAGCCCCGGGCAGGGGTTGGTCTATGGCTACACCTTC. Translating it yields CASSPGQGLVYGYTF.

This clonotype was recorded many times. The rearrangement links TRBV20-1 to TRBJ1-2; TRBD1 agrees at 8 bases. Germline assignment: CDR1 DFQATT and CDR2 SNEGSKA (reference sequence). With 6 bases clipped from V and 8 bases from J, the junction kept 11 bases outside the gene matches. CDR3 length: 13 residues. The CDR3 sequence: CSATPGQDGGYTF. The DNA of the CDR3 is TGCAGTGCCACTCCGGGACAGGATGGAGGCTACACCTTC.

This clonotype was seen repeatedly, ten times or more. This chain connects TRBV18 to TRBJ2-7, with unresolved D. CDR3 length equals 12 residues. Germline assignment: CDR1 KGHSH and CDR2 LQKENI. The ends were cut back, 2 bases at V and 3 bases at J, with 5 bases in the middle. CDR3 sequence (DNA): TGTGCCAGCTCACCAGCAGACTACGAGCAGTACTTC. Amino acids: CASSPADYEQYF.

This clonotype was observed many times. In DNA form, the CDR3 reads TGTGCCAGCAGCTTAGTCTCCCCGGGACTAGGGGGTGGCGGTACGCAGTATTTT. As protein: CASSLVSPGLGGGGTQYF. The V gene is TRBV7-2, the J gene TRBJ2-3; 8 bases are shared with TRBD2. Germline CDR1 SGHTA, CDR2 FQGNSA. The CDR3 consists of 18 residues. V was clipped by 1 base and J by 8 bases; unmatched bases: 17.

The chain uses TRBV4-1 and TRBJ2-3; unclear D gene. Per germline, CDR1 MGHRA and CDR2 YSYEKL. The CDR3 loop spans 16 amino acids. Trimming pared 1 base from V and 0 bases from J, leaving 11 bases between. The CDR3 loop reads CASSQVNLVSTDTQYF. The CDR3 nucleotides are TGCGCCAGCAGCCAAGTTAACCTAGTCAGCACAGATACGCAGTATTTT.

This clonotype is medium-sized in the sample. A much larger clone sits a single nucleotide away, making a read error possible. This sequence joins TRBV20-1 and TRBJ2-4, with D uncertain. The CDR3 loop spans 10 amino acids. V was shortened by 3 bases and J by 4 bases, with 1 base between the two germline ends. Germline loops: CDR1 DFQATT, CDR2 SNEGSKA (reference sequence). The chain's CDR3 is CSARKNIQYF. In DNA form, the CDR3 reads TGCAGTGCTAGGAAAAACATTCAGTACTTC.

This clonotype was seen more than once but under ten times. This chain joins TRBV4-3 and TRBJ2-5; D is uncertain. V was shortened by 0 bases and J by 5 bases, with 25 bases between the two germline ends. The CDR3 has 19 amino acids. In germline, CDR1 is LGHNA, CDR2 YSLEER. The CDR3: CASSQDFSGGSIPRETQYF. The CDR3 DNA sequence: TGCGCCAGCAGCCAAGATTTCTCTGGTGGCTCCATTCCTCGGGAGACCCAGTACTTC.

This clonotype has a count of ten or more. The chain carries TRBV6-2 or TRBV6-3 and TRBJ1-6; D is undetermined. With 0 bases removed from V and 13 bases from J, the gap between germline ends came to 7 bases. The CDR3 spans 12 residues. The V gene's germline CDR1 is MNHEY and CDR2 SVGEGT. This CDR3 is CASSYSSPPLHF. CDR3 DNA: TGTGCCAGCAGTTACTCGAGTCCGCCCCTCCACTTT.

There are many counts of this clonotype. The J gene is TRBJ2-3, the V gene TRBV6-4; 8 bases fit TRBD2. This CDR3 is 15 amino acids long. The germline CDR1 and CDR2 sequences are MRHNA and SNTAGT. The trim removed 3 bases at V and 3 bases at J, leaving 5 bases unmatched. This chain's CDR3 is CASSEAGARTDTQYF. For the CDR3, the DNA is TGTGCCAGCAGTGAAGCGGGGGCGCGAACAGATACGCAGTATTTT.

This clonotype is labeled as medium-sized (0.01 to 0.1%). For the CDR3, the DNA is TGTGCCAGCAGCCTACTTCGGGGGATGAACACTGAAGCTTTCTTT. The encoded protein is CASSLLRGMNTEAFF. The J gene is TRBJ1-1, the V gene TRBV5-4; possible D gene TRBD1, 5 bases. This CDR3 comprises 15 residues. Trimming cost V 4 bases and J 0 bases, with 13 bases left between them. Germline V gene sequence: CDR1 SGHNT, CDR2 YYREEE (reference sequence).

This clonotype was counted ten times or more. The genes are TRBV4-3 and TRBJ1-4, with D possibly matching TRBD1 (5 bases). With 0 bases removed from V and 7 bases from J, the gap between germline ends came to 21 bases. The V gene's germline CDR1 is LGHNA and CDR2 YSLEER. CDR3 size: 18 residues. CDR3 DNA: TGCGCCAGCAGCCAAGATACGACATGGGGGACGTTGAGTGAAAAACTGTTTTTT. It codes for CASSQDTTWGTLSEKLFF.

This clonotype was seen ten or more times. The V and J genes are TRBV19 and TRBJ1-2; D uncertain. Trimming stripped 2 bases from V and 6 bases from J, with 10 bases between. In germline, CDR1 is LNHDA, CDR2 SQIVND (reference sequence). The CDR3 loop spans 13 amino acids. CDR3: CASSIRGLDGYTF. Written as DNA, the CDR3 is TGTGCCAGTAGTATACGAGGACTTGATGGCTACACCTTC.

A note on this clonotype: This may stem from a read error, because a much larger clone lies one nucleotide away. The chain is built from TRBV18 and TRBJ2-3; a weak D match, TRBD2 (5 bases). This CDR3 spans 16 amino acids. Looked up from germline, CDR1 is KGHSH and CDR2 is LQKENI. Trimming left V 2 bases short and J 2 bases short, with 14 bases between. CDR3 protein: CASSPVASTHTDTQYF. In nucleotides, the CDR3 is TGTGCCAGCTCACCAGTGGCTAGCACCCACACAGATACGCAGTATTTT.

There are a few counts of this clonotype. V is TRBV30 and J is TRBJ2-7; 7 bases agree with TRBD1. The V segment lost 3 bases and the J segment 3 bases; nucleotides outside the gene matches: 14. The CDR3 covers 16 residues. CDR1 and CDR2 from the germline V gene are GTSNPN and SVGIG (reference sequence). The CDR3 here is CAWRETDRPPDYEQYF. The CDR3 DNA reads TGTGCCTGGAGGGAAACGGACAGGCCGCCAGACTACGAGCAGTACTTC.

J is TRBJ1-5 and V is TRBV19; 7 nucleotides agree with TRBD1. The length of the CDR3 is 16 residues. J lost 4 bases, V lost 6 bases, and 12 bases had no gene match. The germline V gene has CDR1 LNHDA and CDR2 SQIVND (reference sequence). CDR3 DNA sequence: TGTGCCAGTAGGCCCAGGGGGGGAAATTCGAATCAGCCCCAGCATTTT. It translates to CASRPRGGNSNQPQHF.

This clonotype occurred many times. The gene calls are TRBV14 and TRBJ2-1, with D possibly called TRBD1 or TRBD2 (5 bases each). V lost 8 bases and J lost 4, with 18 bases in between. Germline V CDR1 and CDR2: SGHDN, FVKESK. The CDR3 sequence is 15 residues long. The CDR3 DNA is TGTGCCAGCGCCTACCGGGACGCCAAATACAATGAGCAGTTCTTC. Translating gives CASAYRDAKYNEQFF.

This clonotype appeared a few times. V gene TRBV29-1 combines with J gene TRBJ2-7; D not certain. The V and J ends lost 3 bases and 3 bases respectively, with 9 bases between them. The CDR3 sequence is 12 residues long. The germline CDR1 and CDR2 sequences are SQVTM and ANQGSEA. Written as DNA, the CDR3 is TGCAGCGTTGACTCAGTGCACTACGAGCAGTACTTC. Its protein is CSVDSVHYEQYF.

At least ten counts were recorded for this clonotype. This sequence joins TRBV11-2 and TRBJ1-3; D unresolved. V dropped 3 bases and J dropped 0 bases, with 9 bases sitting between them. This CDR3 is 15 amino acids long. Per the germline V gene, CDR1 is SGHAT and CDR2 is FQNNGV. The CDR3 protein is CASSFTASSGNTIYF. CDR3 bases: TGTGCCAGCAGCTTCACGGCCAGCTCTGGAAACACCATATATTTT.

This clonotype was observed at least ten times. The chain is built from TRBV7-2 and TRBJ1-2, with 7 bases matching TRBD1. The CDR3 loop spans 15 amino acids. V shed 5 bases and J 2 bases; nucleotides not matched to a gene: 8. The germline gives CDR1 SGHTA, CDR2 FQGNSA. The CDR3 DNA reads as TGTGCCAGCAGCCAACAACCGACAGGGAACTATGGCTACACCTTC. Protein: CASSQQPTGNYGYTF.

The table lists this clonotype with a few counts. The V gene is TRBV20-1, the J gene TRBJ2-6; the match to TRBD2 covers 10 bases. CDR3 size: 19 residues. CDR1 and CDR2 from the germline V gene are DFQATT and SNEGSKA (reference sequence). Unmatched junction bases numbered 10, after V lost 2 bases and J lost 0 bases. The CDR3 DNA sequence: TGCAGTGCTAGAAATAGCCTAGCGGGGGTCAGCTCTGGGGCCAACGTCCTGACTTTC. This gives the protein CSARNSLAGVSSGANVLTF.

The sample holds many counts of this clonotype. The chain joins TRBV28 to TRBJ2-3, with a possible D match to TRBD1 (8 bases). The CDR3 covers 14 residues. The V end lost 6 bases, the J end lost 6 bases, and 16 bases lay between the germline ends. Looked up from germline, CDR1 is MDHEN and CDR2 is SYDVKM. The CDR3 reads CASRGGTGPDTQYF. CDR3 DNA: TGTGCCAGCAGGGGGGGGACAGGCCCCGATACGCAGTATTTT.

The chain carries TRBV6-2 or TRBV6-3 and TRBJ1-2; no reliable D call. Germline V gene sequence: CDR1 MNHEY, CDR2 SVGEGT. Trimming cost V 6 bases and J 4 bases, with 9 bases left between them. The CDR3 loop spans 12 amino acids. The CDR3, as DNA: TGTGCCAGCAGCCTATCGATCTATGGCTACACCTTC. Residues: CASSLSIYGYTF.